The present T cell receptor (beta chain) was sequenced within a study of primary melanoma T cells and metastatic recurrence. Sequencing was performed with immunoSEQ multiplex PCR; in TCRdb, only in-frame clones are kept and a portion is missing. The sample has 1,500 to 2,000 clones, 70% to 80% seen once. The CDR3 runs to 15 residues. V lost 6 bases, J lost 2 bases, and 16 bases lay in between. This sequence joins TRBV23-1 and TRBJ1-2; D might be TRBD1 (5 bases). TRBV23-1 carries the ORF label, with uncertain function. Source material: melanoma tumor tissue. This receptor was taken from a human donor with melanoma. CDR3 nucleotides: TGCGCCAGCAGCCGTGGGGGGTCAGGCAACTATGGCTACACCTTC. Its translation is CASSRGGSGNYGYTF.